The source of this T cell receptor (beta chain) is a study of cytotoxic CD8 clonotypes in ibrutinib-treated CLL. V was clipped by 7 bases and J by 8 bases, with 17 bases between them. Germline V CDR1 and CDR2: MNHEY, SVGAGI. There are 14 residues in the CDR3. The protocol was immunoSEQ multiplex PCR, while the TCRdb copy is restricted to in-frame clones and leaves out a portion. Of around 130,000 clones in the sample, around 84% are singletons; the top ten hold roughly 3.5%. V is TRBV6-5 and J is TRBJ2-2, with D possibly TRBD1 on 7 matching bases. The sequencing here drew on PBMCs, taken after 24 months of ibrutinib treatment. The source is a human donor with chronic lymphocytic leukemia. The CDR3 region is CASTRDSQIGELFF. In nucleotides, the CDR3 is TGTGCCAGCACGCGGGACAGCCAAATTGGGGAGCTGTTTTTT.